This T cell receptor beta chain was profiled in a study of T-cell reconstitution after alpha-beta-depleted transplantation in children. Preparation of the TCRbeta library used unique molecular identifiers. Using its own MiXCR run on the PCR reads, TCRdb lists one record per CDR3 protein. This repertoire shows about 410,000 distinct CDR3 sequences, roughly 20% found once; its top ten account for over 3.5%. Only a few counts were recorded for this clonotype. This CDR3 comprises 15 residues. Germline V gene sequence: CDR1 SSHAT, CDR2 FNYEAQ (reference sequence). With V trimmed by 5 bases and J by 5 bases, 5 bases remained unmatched.

This receptor was identified in a human donor who donated a stem cell graft to a child with acute myeloid leukemia. This specimen consisted of PBMCs from the stem cell graft donor, obtained from the stem cell graft. The J gene is TRBJ2-2, the V gene TRBV7-7; 10 bases are a match to TRBD1. The CDR3 spells CASSPGQGGTGELFF. The CDR3 DNA reads as TGTGCCAGCAGCCCCGGACAGGGGGGGACCGGGGAGCTGTTTTTT.